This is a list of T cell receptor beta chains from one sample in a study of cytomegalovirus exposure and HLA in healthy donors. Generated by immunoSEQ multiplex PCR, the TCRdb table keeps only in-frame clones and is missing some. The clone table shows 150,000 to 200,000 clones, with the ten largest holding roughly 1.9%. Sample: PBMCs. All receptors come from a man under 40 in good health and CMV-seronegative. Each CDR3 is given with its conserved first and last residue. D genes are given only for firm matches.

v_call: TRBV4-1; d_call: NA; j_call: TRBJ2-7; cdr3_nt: TGCGCCAGCAGCCAAGGGAGGGTCCTAAGGCAATACGAGCAGTACTTC; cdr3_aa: CASSQGRVLRQYEQYF
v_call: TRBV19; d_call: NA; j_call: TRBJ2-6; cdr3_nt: TGTGCCAGTACCAATCGGCGAGGCGAGGGGGCTGGGGCCAACGTCCTGACTTTC; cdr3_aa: CASTNRRGEGAGANVLTF
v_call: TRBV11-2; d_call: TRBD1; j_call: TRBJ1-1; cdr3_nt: TGTGCCAGCAGCTTAGATTCCGGGACAGGGGGAGGGATCACTGAAGCTTTCTTT; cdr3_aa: CASSLDSGTGGGITEAFF
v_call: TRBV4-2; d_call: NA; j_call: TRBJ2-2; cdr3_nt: TGTGCCAGCAGCCAGGCCACCGGGGAGCTGTTTTTT; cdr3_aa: CASSQATGELFF
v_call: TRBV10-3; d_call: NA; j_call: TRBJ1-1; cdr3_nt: TGTGCCATCAGGGACAGTAACACTGAAGCTTTCTTT; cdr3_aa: CAIRDSNTEAFF
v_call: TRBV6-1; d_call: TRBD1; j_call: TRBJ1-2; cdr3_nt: TGTGCCAGCAGTGCCCTGGACAGGGCTTATGGCTACACCTTC; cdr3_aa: CASSALDRAYGYTF
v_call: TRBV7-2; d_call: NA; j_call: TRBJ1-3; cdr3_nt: TGTGCCAGCAGCACCCGACACAGCTCTGGAAACACCATATATTTT; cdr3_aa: CASSTRHSSGNTIYF
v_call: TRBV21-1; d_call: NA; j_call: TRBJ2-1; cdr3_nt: TGTGCCAGCGGGTTCGCGGGGAACTCCTACAATGAGCAGTTCTTC; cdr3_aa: CASGFAGNSYNEQFF
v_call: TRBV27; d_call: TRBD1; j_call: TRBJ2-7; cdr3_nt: TGTGCCAGCAGTTTATCGACAGGGAGTAGCTCCTACGAGCAGTACTTC; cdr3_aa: CASSLSTGSSSYEQYF
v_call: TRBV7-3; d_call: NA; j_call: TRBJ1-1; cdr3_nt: TGTGCCAGCAGCTTAGTCGGGATTCCGGCTGAAGCTTTCTTT; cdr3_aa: CASSLVGIPAEAFF
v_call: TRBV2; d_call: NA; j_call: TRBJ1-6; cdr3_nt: TGTGCCAGCAGTGAAGCAACGGGTAGTGGCTCACCCCTCCACTTT; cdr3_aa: CASSEATGSGSPLHF
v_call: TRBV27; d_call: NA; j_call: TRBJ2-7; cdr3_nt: TGTGCCAGCAGTGAAGGGGGAGCCAGGCAATCCTACGAGCAGTACTTC; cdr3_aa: CASSEGGARQSYEQYF
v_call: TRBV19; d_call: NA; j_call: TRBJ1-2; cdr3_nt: TGTGCCAGTAGTATTAGGGACTACTCGGCTGGCTACACCTTC; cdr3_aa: CASSIRDYSAGYTF
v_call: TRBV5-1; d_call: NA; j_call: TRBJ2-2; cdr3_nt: TGCGCCAGCAGTAGCCCCGGGGAGCTGTTTTTT; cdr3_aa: CASSSPGELFF
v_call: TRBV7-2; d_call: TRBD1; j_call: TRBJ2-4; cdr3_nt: TGTGCCAGCAGCTTGGGCGGGACAGGGGGGAACATTCAGTACTTC; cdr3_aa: CASSLGGTGGNIQYF
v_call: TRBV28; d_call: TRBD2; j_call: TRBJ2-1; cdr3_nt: TGTGCCAGCAGTTCGTTTCAGTCCGGGACTAGCGGGATTAGCGATGAGCAGTTCTTC; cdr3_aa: CASSSFQSGTSGISDEQFF
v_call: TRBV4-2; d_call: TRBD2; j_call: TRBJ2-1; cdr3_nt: TGTGCCAGCAGCCGGAGGACTAGCGCGGATGAGCAGTTCTTC; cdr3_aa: CASSRRTSADEQFF
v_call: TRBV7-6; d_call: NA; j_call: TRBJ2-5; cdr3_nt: TGTGCCAGCAGCCCGGACTACCAAGAGACCCAGTACTTC; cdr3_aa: CASSPDYQETQYF
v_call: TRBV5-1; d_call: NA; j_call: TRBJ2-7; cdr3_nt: TGCGCCAGCAGCTTGAACTCTCCCCCCTACGAGCAGTACTTC; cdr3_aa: CASSLNSPPYEQYF
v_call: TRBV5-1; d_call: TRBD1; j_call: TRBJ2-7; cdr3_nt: TGCGCCAGCAGCCCGTGGACAGGGTTTGAAGTCTACGAGCAGTACTTC; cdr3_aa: CASSPWTGFEVYEQYF
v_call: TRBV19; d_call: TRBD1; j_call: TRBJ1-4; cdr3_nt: TGTGCCAGTAGGGAGGACAGGGAATCTAATGAAAAACTGTTTTTT; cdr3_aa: CASREDRESNEKLFF
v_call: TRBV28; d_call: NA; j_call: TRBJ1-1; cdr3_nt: TGTGCCAGCAGTTTGTCTAACCCAAACACTGAAGCTTTCTTT; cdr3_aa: CASSLSNPNTEAFF
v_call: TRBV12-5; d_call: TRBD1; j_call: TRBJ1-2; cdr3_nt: TGTGCTAGTGGTTTGGTACAGGGGGGTAACTATGGCTACACCTTC; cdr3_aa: CASGLVQGGNYGYTF
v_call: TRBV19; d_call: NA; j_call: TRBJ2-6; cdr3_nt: TGTGCCAGTAGTATTGGGGGGACGGCCTCTGGGGCCAACGTCCTGACTTTC; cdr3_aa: CASSIGGTASGANVLTF
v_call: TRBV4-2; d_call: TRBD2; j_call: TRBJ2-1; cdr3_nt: TGTGCCAGCAGCCAAACCGTGGGACTAGGTTCCTACAATGAGCAGTTCTTC; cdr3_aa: CASSQTVGLGSYNEQFF
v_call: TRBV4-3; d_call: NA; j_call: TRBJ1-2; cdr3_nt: TGCGCCAGCAGCCAAGATGCTGACACATTAAACTATGGCTACACCTTC; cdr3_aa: CASSQDADTLNYGYTF
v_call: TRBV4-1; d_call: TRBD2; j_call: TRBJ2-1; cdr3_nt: TGCGCCAGCAGACCGGGACTAGCGGGATCCAATGAGCAGTTCTTC; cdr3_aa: CASRPGLAGSNEQFF
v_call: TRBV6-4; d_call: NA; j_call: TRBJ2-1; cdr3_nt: TGTGCCAGCAGTGACAGTATGGTATTGAGCTCCTACAATGAGCAGTTCTTC; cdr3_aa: CASSDSMVLSSYNEQFF
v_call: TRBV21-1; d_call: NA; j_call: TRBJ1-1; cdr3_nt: TGTGCCAGCACCAAGAGGACAGGGACGAACACTGAAGCTTTCTTT; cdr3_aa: CASTKRTGTNTEAFF
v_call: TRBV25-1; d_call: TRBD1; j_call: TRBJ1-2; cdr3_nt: TGTGCCAGCAGTGAATTAGGCGCGACAGGGGTCTATGGCTACACCTTC; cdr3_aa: CASSELGATGVYGYTF
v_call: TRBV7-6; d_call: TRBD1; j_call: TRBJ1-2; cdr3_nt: TGTGCCAGCAGCCCCATCCGGGACAGGGACTATGGCTACACCTTC; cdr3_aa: CASSPIRDRDYGYTF
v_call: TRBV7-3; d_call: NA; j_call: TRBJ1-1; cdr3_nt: TGTGCCAGCAGCCGCACCCCGGACTCTAACACTGAAGCTTTCTTT; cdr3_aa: CASSRTPDSNTEAFF
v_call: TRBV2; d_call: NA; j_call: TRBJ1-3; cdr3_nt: TGTGCCAGCAGTGCCCAACTATTCTCTGGAAACACCATATATTTT; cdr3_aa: CASSAQLFSGNTIYF
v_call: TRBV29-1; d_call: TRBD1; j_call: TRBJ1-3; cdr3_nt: TGCAGCGTAGCGGGACAGGGCTACTCTGTCTCTGGAAACACCATATATTTT; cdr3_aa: CSVAGQGYSVSGNTIYF
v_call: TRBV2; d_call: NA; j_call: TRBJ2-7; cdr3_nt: TGTGCCAGCAGTGGCTACGAGCAGTACTTC; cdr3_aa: CASSGYEQYF
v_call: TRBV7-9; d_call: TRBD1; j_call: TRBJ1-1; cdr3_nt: TGTGCCAGCAGCGCGGGACAGGGAGCTGAAGCTTTCTTT; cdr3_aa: CASSAGQGAEAFF
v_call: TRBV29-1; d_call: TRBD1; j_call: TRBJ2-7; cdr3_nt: TGCAGCGTTGGGGACAGGGGATACGAGCAGTACTTC; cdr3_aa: CSVGDRGYEQYF
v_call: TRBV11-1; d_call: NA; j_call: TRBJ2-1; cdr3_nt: TGTGCCAGCAGCCGACTCTTCGAAGATGAGCAGTTCTTC; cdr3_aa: CASSRLFEDEQFF
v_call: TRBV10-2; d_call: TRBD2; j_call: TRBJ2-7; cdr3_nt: TGCGCCAGCAGTGGGATAGCGGGAGACGAGCAGTACTTC; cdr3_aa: CASSGIAGDEQYF
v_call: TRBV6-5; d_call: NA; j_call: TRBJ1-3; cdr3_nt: TGTGCCAGCAGTTGGGGAGCACCGGGTGCTGGAAACACCATATATTTT; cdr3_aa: CASSWGAPGAGNTIYF
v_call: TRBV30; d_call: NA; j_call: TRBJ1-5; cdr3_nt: TGTGCCTGGAGTACTCATAGCAATCAGCCCCAGCATTTT; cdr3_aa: CAWSTHSNQPQHF
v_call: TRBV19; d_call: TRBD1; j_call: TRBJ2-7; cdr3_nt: TGTGCCAGTAGTCCGCAGGGGGCGCAGGGGGAGCAGTACTTC; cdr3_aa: CASSPQGAQGEQYF
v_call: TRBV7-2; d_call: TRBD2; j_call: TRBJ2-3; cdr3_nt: TGTGCCAGCAGCTCGGGACTAGCGGGAGTGGGAGATACGCAGTATTTT; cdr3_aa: CASSSGLAGVGDTQYF
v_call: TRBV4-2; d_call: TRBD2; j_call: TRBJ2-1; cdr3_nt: TGTGCCAGCAGCCAAGATTTAACTAGCGGTGTCGTCAATGAGCAGTTCTTC; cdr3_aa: CASSQDLTSGVVNEQFF
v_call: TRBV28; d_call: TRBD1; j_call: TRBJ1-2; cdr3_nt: TGTGCCAGCAGCCCAGGGGGCTGGGGCTACACCTTC; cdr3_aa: CASSPGGWGYTF
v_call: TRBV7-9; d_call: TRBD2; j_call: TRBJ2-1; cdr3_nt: TGTGCCAGCAGCCGGGGACTAGCGGGTTACAATGAGCAGTTCTTC; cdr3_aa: CASSRGLAGYNEQFF
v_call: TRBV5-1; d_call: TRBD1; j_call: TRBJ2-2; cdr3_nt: TGCGCCAGCAGCGACAATACAGGGGCCGGGGAGCTGTTTTTT; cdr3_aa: CASSDNTGAGELFF
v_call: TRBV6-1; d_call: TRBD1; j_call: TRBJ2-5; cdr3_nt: TGTGCCAGCTCACGGGACAGGGCACAAGAGACCCAGTACTTC; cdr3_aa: CASSRDRAQETQYF
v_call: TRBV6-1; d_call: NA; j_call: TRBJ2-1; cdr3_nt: TGTGCCAGCAGTGTTGGACAGAGCTCCTACAATGAGCAGTTCTTC; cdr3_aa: CASSVGQSSYNEQFF
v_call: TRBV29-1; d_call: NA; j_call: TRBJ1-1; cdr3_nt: TGCAGCGCTGGCCAGGGGAACACTGAAGCTTTCTTT; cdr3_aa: CSAGQGNTEAFF
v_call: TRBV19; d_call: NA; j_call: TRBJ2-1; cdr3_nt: TGTGCCAGTAGTATAGACCCGGTAATCCACAATGAGCAGTTCTTC; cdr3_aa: CASSIDPVIHNEQFF
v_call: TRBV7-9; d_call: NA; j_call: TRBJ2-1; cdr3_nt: TGTGCCAGCAGCTTAGACTTTTCGGGGGGCGTTGGCAATGAGCAGTTCTTC; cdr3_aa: CASSLDFSGGVGNEQFF
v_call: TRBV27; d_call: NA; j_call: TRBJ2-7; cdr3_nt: TGTGCCAGCAGACCCAACGGTGGCTCCTACGAGCAGTACTTC; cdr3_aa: CASRPNGGSYEQYF
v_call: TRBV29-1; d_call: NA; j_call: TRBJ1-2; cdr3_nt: TGCAGCGTTGGGTTCGAGTACTATGGCTACACCTTC; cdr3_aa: CSVGFEYYGYTF
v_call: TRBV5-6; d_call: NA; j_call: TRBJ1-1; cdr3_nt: TGTGCCAGCACCCCCCAAGGGGCTAACCCAGGGCGGACTGAAGCTTTCTTT; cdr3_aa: CASTPQGANPGRTEAFF